The text below deals with one T cell receptor beta chain. The antigen remains undetermined. All the donors were Caucasian adults who lived in Nashville, Tennessee. The data were taken from a study of shared clonotypes between healthy human individuals. Study context: The study used three CD4 naive, three CD4 memory, two CD8 naive and one CD8 memory plate per donor.

Method: immunoSEQ multiplex PCR; TCRdb's copy keeps in-frame clones and lacks some. The sample gives approximately 720,000 clones, less than 80% of which show up once; about 1.8% is in the top ten. The CDR3 spans 16 residues. V was clipped by 5 bases and J by 2 bases; unmatched bases: 6. Per germline, CDR1 MRHNA and CDR2 SNTAGT. The study's findings and limits: Generally, naive subsets came out with larger estimated richness than memory subsets. Large depth notwithstanding, sorted-subset sequencing proved incomplete by rarefaction.

The V and J genes are TRBV6-4 and TRBJ2-6; the match to TRBD2 covers 7 bases. This TCR was recovered from a woman aged 30 to 39 in good health. What was sequenced was memory CD4+ T cells sorted from blood. Subset defined: CD45RA-negative fraction. CDR3 DNA: TGTGCCAGCAGTCCTGGGGGAGGGGCTGGGGCCAACGTCCTGACTTTC. As protein: CASSPGGGAGANVLTF.